This TCR beta chain was sequenced for a study of beta chain features in type 1 diabetes (dated by TCRdb to 2017 to 2018). Regarding the study in general: No differences in mean age, gender distribution, total cell number or subset yield were found between patients and healthy donors. A total of about 110,000,000 sorted cells were examined across all samples, and a strong correlation was observed between cell number per subset and RNA yield. In the study, TCRB repertoires of sorted circulating CD4+ T cell subsets from recently diagnosed type 1 diabetes patients were compared with those of matched healthy donors. Regulatory and stem cell-like memory subsets were isolated from only 8 patients and roughly eight healthy donors, whereas naive and central memory subsets came from all 30 or so donors. Findings and caveats that apply to the study as a whole: Naive, central memory and regulatory TCRB repertoires appeared more similar among patients than among healthy donors. Because cDNA was sequenced instead of genomic DNA, activated cells with high expression could be over-represented, although the groups did not differ in activation or CD3 levels. PCR might favor shorter templates, but patient and control samples were amplified and corrected together, so any skew would affect both groups equally. At VDJ recombination sites, type 1 diabetes patients had fewer insertions and more deleted nucleotides, which implies abnormalities in thymic rearrangement. Because the HLA sub-analyses included only small numbers of individuals, any influence of HLA type on TCRB rearrangement was left unresolved. Type 1 diabetes patients showed a moderate but significant shortening of TCRB CDR3 length in all four CD4+ subsets.

Each donor gave one peripheral blood draw, averaging approximately 120 mL, which was collected into heparinised tubes. A BD FACSAria II and a panel including CD45RO, CCR7, CD25, CD127, CD95 and CD27 were used to sort naive, central memory, regulatory and stem cell-like memory CD4+ T cells. Every sorted population had a purity above 98%. PBMCs were isolated immediately by Lymphoprep density gradient centrifugation and stained directly without culture. So that batch effects would be minimized, each experiment stained and sorted samples in pairs, pairing one healthy donor with one patient. As for this clone: The antigen it recognizes is unknown. The record has no base qualities; no much larger clone is one base away.

The entire amount of isolated RNA was reverse transcribed using the High Capacity cDNA Reverse Transcription Kit, so the sequenced TCRB transcripts were expressed ones. Naive, central memory and regulatory T cell samples underwent deep immunoSEQ sequencing, averaging about 3.57 million total reads per sample. After sorted cells were lysed in RLT buffer, RNA was extracted with DNase-treated RNeasy Micro or Mini kits, with the choice depending on cell number. To prevent cross-contamination, each cell subset was processed individually, whereas patient and healthy donor samples were processed jointly. The immunoSEQ multiplex PCR was used to amplify TCRB sequences from cDNA, yielding 87-bp fragments that span the CDR3 region. Sequencing of the amplicons was performed on the Illumina HiSeq platform. The published analysis was carried out like this. Synthetic template baselines were used to correct PCR bias computationally, reads within Hamming distance 2 were collapsed together, and singletons that could not be merged were discarded. Reads were aligned against IMGT so that V, D and J genes, CDR3 length and insertions or deletions at six rearrangement sites could be assigned. Within each subset, clonotype counts were normalized to sorted cell number, after which true diversity and Gini coefficients were computed with the tcR R package. The overlap coefficient, calculated on TCRB nucleotide sequences, was used to measure repertoire sharing. Out-of-frame TCRB sequences from naive cells were analyzed to stand in for the pre-selection repertoire. Here the immuneACCESS table is served through TCRdb, limited to in-frame sequences with V and J called. Missing clones are a known gap in these copies; in checked studies unresolved V genes cover under half, and the rest lacks a known reason. Clone size and V and J calls were adopted from that table, with D and trimming inferred from the DNA. Within this sample are fewer than 350,000 clones, with 14% to 15% of them counted one time only. Around 0.015% of the sample is held by the ten biggest clonotypes.

The CDR3 starts with the cysteine, ends with the phenylalanine, and has 12 residues. Here the CDR3 DNA is all that survives: 36 bases in frame from base 1. The germline ends are 12 bases apart after V is trimmed by 4 bases and J by 10 bases. CDR1 and CDR2 are read off the germline V gene as SGHRS and YFSETQ. The rearranged segments are TRBV5-1 and TRBJ2-1; a weak D assignment points to TRBD1 (6 bases agree). Sequencing used naive CD4+ T cells from blood. Interpreted using the paper, the cell subset or site label stands for: true naive CD4+ T cells. The sequence derives from a man younger than 35 with type 1 diabetes. The sequenced DNA: TGCGCCAGCAGCCCCGGACAGACCGAGCAGTTCTTC. This yields the protein CASSPGQTEQFF.